This TCR beta chain was identified in a study of cytomegalovirus exposure and HLA in healthy donors. Comments on this clone: Its antigen remains unidentified. Other DNA sequences in the sample encode the same CDR3.

V was cut by 3 bases and J by 2 bases, with 10 bases left in between. The CDR3 sequence is 14 residues long. Germline V CDR1 and CDR2: KGHSH, LQKENI. Study results and caveats: Reported findings show TCR beta sequences accurately forecast HLA-A and HLA-B alleles in most subjects. The presence/absence work took it that sequencing depth was about the same across donors. Later work associated roughly 15,000 TCR beta sequences with HLA alleles at 0.05 false discovery rate. In a later analysis, across HLA loci, associated TCR counts were highest for DRB1, lowest for HLA-C.

PCR amplification relied on 60 Vbeta primers (plus 13 Jbeta primers). Measured with immunoSEQ multiplex PCR; TCRdb has only the in-frame clones, and not every one. The repertoire consists of 200,000 or so clones, with more than 75% occurring once and the leading ten covering 2.5% to 3.5%. Input material: PBMCs. The receptor was derived from a woman in her forties in good health and CMV-seronegative. The J gene is TRBJ1-1, the V gene TRBV18; D perhaps matches TRBD1 (5 bases). The CDR3 DNA reads as TGTGCCAGCTCACCCGGTCAGGGTAACACTGAAGCTTTCTTT. Protein sequence: CASSPGQGNTEAFF.